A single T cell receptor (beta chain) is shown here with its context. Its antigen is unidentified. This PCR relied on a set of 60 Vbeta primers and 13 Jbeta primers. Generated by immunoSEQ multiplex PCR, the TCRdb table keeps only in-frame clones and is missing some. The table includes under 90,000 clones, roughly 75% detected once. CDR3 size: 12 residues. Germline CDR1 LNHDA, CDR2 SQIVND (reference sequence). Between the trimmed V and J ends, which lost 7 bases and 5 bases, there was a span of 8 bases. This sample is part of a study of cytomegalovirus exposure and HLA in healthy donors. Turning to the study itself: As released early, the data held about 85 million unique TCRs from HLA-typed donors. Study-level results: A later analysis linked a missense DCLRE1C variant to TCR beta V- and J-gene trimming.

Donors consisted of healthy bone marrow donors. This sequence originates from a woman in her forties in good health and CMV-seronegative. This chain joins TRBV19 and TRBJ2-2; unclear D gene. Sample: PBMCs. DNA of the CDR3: TGTGCCAGTACCGGTGGTACCGGGGAGCTGTTTTTT. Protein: CASTGGTGELFF.